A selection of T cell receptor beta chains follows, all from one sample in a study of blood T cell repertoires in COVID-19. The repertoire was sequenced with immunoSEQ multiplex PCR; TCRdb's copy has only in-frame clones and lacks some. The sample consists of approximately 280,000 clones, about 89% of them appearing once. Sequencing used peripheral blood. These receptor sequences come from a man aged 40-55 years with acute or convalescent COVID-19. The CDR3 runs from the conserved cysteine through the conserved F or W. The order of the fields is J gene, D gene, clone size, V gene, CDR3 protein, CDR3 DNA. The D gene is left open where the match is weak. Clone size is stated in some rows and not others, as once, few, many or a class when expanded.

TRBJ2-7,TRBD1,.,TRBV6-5,CASSSWTGGRNEQYF,TGTGCCAGCAGTTCCTGGACAGGGGGTAGAAACGAGCAGTACTTC
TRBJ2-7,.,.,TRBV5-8,CASSFEGSYEQYF,TGTGCCAGCAGCTTCGAGGGTTCCTACGAGCAGTACTTC
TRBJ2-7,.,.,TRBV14,CASSQGTGYEQYF,TGTGCCAGCAGCCAGGGTACAGGGTACGAGCAGTACTTC
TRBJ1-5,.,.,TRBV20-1,CSASIGEVQPQHF,TGCAGTGCTAGTATCGGGGAGGTACAGCCCCAGCATTTT
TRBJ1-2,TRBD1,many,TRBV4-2,CASSQFETGTGYTF,TGTGCCAGCAGCCAATTTGAGACAGGGACTGGCTACACCTTC
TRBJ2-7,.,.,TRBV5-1,CASSLAATGPFSYEQYF,TGCGCCAGCAGCTTGGCGGCGACAGGTCCTTTCTCCTACGAGCAGTACTTC
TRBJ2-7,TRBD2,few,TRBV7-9,CASSLLAGGLDEQYF,TGTGCCAGCAGCCTACTAGCGGGGGGGCTTGACGAGCAGTACTTC
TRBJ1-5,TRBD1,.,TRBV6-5,CASSADRANQPQHF,TGTGCCAGCAGCGCGGACAGGGCCAATCAGCCCCAGCATTTT
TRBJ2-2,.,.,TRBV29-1,CSVEASLTTGELFF,TGCAGCGTTGAAGCTAGCCTCACCACCGGGGAGCTGTTTTTT
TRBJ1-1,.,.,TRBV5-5,CASSRAGIPEAFF,TGTGCCAGCAGCCGGGCGGGCATCCCTGAAGCTTTCTTT
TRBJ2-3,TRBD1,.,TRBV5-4,CASSLGQGADTQYF,TGTGCCAGCAGCTTGGGACAGGGGGCGGATACGCAGTATTTT
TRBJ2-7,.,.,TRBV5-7,CASSLANKSVFSYEQYF,TGTGCCAGCAGCTTGGCCAATAAGTCGGTCTTCTCCTACGAGCAGTACTTC
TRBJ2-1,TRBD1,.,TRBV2,CASGRGLYNEQFF,TGTGCCAGCGGCAGGGGGCTCTACAATGAGCAGTTCTTC
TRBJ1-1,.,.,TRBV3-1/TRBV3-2,CASSRRVLGAEAFF,TGTGCCAGCAGCCGACGGGTACTTGGTGCTGAAGCTTTCTTT
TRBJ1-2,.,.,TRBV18,CASSPGTNYGYTF,TGTGCCAGCTCACCAGGCACGAACTATGGCTACACCTTC
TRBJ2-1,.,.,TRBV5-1,CASSLQDTSYNEQFF,TGCGCCAGCAGCTTGCAGGACACTTCCTACAATGAGCAGTTCTTC
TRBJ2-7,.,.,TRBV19,CASSIAAVRVGTYEQYF,TGTGCCAGTAGTATAGCCGCGGTCCGGGTCGGAACCTACGAGCAGTACTTC
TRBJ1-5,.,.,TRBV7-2,CASSLAGPGGQPQHF,TGTGCCAGCAGCTTAGCGGGCCCGGGGGGTCAGCCCCAGCATTTT
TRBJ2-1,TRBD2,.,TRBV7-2,CASSLGDYPYNEQFF,TGTGCCAGCAGCTTAGGGGACTACCCGTACAATGAGCAGTTCTTC
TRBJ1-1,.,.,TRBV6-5,CASSKPGGYEAFF,TGTGCCAGCAGCAAACCCGGGGGGTATGAAGCTTTCTTT
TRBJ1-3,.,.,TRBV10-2,CASSEEEGNTIYF,TGCGCCAGCAGTGAGGAGGAAGGAAACACCATATATTTT
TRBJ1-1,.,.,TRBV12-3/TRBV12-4,CASSPGSIEAFF,TGTGCCAGCAGTCCCGGGAGCATTGAAGCTTTCTTT
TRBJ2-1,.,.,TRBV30,CAWMGGLGSYNEQFF,TGTGCCTGGATGGGAGGACTCGGCTCCTACAATGAGCAGTTCTTC
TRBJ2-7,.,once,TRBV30,CAWSDTYEQYF,TGTGCCTGGAGTGATACCTACGAGCAGTACTTC
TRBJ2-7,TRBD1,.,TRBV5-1,CASSPLSGQGGEQYF,TGCGCCAGCAGCCCCCTTTCGGGACAGGGGGGAGAGCAGTACTTC
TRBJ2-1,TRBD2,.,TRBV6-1,CASSEYPAGGSNEQFF,TGTGCCAGCAGTGAATATCCAGCGGGGGGCTCTAATGAGCAGTTCTTC
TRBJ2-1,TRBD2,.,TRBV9,CASSVHYSGVANEQFF,TGTGCCAGCAGCGTACATTATAGCGGGGTTGCCAATGAGCAGTTCTTC
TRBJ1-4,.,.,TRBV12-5,CASGLVLHGGSTNEKLFF,TGTGCTAGTGGTTTGGTACTACACGGAGGATCAACTAATGAAAAACTGTTTTTT
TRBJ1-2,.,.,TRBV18,CASSPVGAGANYGYTF,TGTGCCAGCTCACCAGTTGGGGCAGGAGCTAACTATGGCTACACCTTC
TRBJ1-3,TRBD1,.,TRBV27,CASSPGGPTSGNTIYF,TGTGCCAGCAGTCCAGGGGGACCGACCTCTGGAAACACCATATATTTT
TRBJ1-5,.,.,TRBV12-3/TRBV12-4,CASSLVRGRPQHF,TGTGCCAGCAGTTTAGTTAGGGGCAGGCCCCAGCATTTT
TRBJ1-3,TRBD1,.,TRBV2,CASSEGQGSGNTIYF,TGTGCCAGCAGTGAAGGACAGGGGTCTGGAAACACCATATATTTT
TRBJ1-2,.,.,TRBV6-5,CASSPTEYFNYGYTF,TGTGCCAGCAGCCCGACGGAGTACTTCAACTATGGCTACACCTTC
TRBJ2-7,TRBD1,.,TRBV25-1,CASSATLDRFGYQQYF,TGTGCCAGCAGTGCGACTCTGGACAGGTTCGGCTACCAGCAGTACTTC
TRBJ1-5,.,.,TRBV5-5,CASSYGSGFNQPQHF,TGTGCCAGCAGCTACGGATCGGGATTCAATCAGCCCCAGCATTTT
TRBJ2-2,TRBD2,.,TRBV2,CASSPQRGYTGELFF,TGTGCCAGCAGTCCCCAGCGGGGGTACACCGGGGAGCTGTTTTTT
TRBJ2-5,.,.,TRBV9,CASSPPPGGEETQYF,TGTGCCAGCAGCCCACCCCCAGGAGGAGAGGAGACCCAGTACTTC
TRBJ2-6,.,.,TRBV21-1,CASSTVRGPGANVLTF,TGTGCCAGCAGCACCGTCAGGGGGCCAGGGGCCAACGTCCTGACTTTC
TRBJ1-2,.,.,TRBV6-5,CAGSLQDYYGYTF,TGTGCCGGTTCTCTACAGGATTACTATGGCTACACCTTC
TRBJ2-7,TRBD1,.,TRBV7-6,CASSLKTGKLNEQYF,TGTGCCAGCAGCCTAAAGACAGGGAAGCTTAACGAGCAGTACTTC
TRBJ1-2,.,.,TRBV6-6,CASSYFTGQNYGYTF,TGTGCCAGCAGTTACTTTACAGGCCAGAACTATGGCTACACCTTC
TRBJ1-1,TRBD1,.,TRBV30,CAWSPRGQGAVTEAFF,TGTGCCTGGAGCCCCCGAGGACAGGGGGCTGTCACTGAAGCTTTCTTT
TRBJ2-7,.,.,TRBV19,CATKRQVGGYEQYF,TGTGCCACCAAACGGCAGGTGGGGGGTTACGAGCAGTACTTC
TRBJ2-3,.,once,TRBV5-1,CASSLTSRKTDTQYF,TGCGCCAGCAGCTTGACGTCTAGAAAGACAGATACGCAGTATTTT
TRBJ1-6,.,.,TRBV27,CASSFGVWNSPLHF,TGTGCCAGCAGTTTCGGGGTATGGAATTCACCCCTCCACTTT
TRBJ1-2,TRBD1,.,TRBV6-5,CASSLGTDKYGYTF,TGTGCCAGCAGTCTCGGGACAGATAAATATGGCTACACCTTC
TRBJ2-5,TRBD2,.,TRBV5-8,CASSLTGLAGIEETQYF,TGTGCCAGCAGCCTAACCGGACTAGCGGGGATCGAAGAGACCCAGTACTTC
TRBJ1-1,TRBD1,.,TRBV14,CASSPFNRGGLKMDTEAFF,TGTGCCAGCAGCCCTTTCAACAGGGGAGGCTTGAAAATGGACACTGAAGCTTTCTTT
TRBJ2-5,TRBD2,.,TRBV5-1,CASSLAVAGGFQETQYF,TGCGCCAGCAGCTTGGCTGTTGCGGGGGGTTTTCAAGAGACCCAGTACTTC
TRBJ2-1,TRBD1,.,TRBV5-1,CASSLAPGTGVNEQFF,TGCGCCAGCAGCTTGGCCCCCGGGACAGGAGTCAATGAGCAGTTCTTC